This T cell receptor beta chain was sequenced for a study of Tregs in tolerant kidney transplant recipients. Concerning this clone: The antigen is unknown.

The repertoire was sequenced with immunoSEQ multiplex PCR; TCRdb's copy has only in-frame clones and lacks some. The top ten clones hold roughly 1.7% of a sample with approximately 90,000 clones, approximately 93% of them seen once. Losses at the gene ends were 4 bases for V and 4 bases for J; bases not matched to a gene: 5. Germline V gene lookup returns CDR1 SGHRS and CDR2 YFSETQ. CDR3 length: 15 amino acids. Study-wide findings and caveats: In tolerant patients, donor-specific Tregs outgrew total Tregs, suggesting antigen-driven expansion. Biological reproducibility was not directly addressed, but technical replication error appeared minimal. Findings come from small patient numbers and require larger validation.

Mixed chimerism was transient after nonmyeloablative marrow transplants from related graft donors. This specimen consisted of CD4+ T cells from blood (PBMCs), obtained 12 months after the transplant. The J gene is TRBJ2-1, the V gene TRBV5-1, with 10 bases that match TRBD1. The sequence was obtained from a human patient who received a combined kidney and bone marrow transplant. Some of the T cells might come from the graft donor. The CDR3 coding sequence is TGCGCCAGCAGCGGGGGGACAGGGGTTTACAATGAGCAGTTCTTC. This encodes CASSGGTGVYNEQFF.